The clone carrying this T cell receptor (beta chain) was counted only a few times. Its antigen is not identified. The junction shows a germline mismatch at one end, possibly a read error. These data originate in a study of blood T cells in healthy people across ages. Points from the study as a whole: TCR beta diversity, measured per million T cells, fell in a roughly linear way with age.

Primed by a sample-barcoded 5' primer and a J-beta primer mix, a second PCR proceeded for 7 to 11 cycles. All samples gave at least 2.5 million CDR3-containing paired-end reads. TCRdb analysed the 5' RACE reads with MiXCR anew, one entry per CDR3 protein. The data contain around 1.7 million distinct CDR3 sequences, 25% to 30% of them singletons. The TCR was taken from a woman aged 30 to 39 in good health. The sample consisted of blood.

The CDR3 DNA reads TGCGCCAACAGCCCGAATAGCGGGATTAAACACATTCAGTACTTC. This sequence encodes CANSPNSGIKHIQYF. The chain links TRBV5-1 to TRBJ2-4; TRBD2 matches 8 bases. Germline assignment: CDR1 SGHRS and CDR2 YFSETQ. The CDR3 has 15 residues.